The clone carrying this T cell receptor beta chain came up a few times. Its antigen is unidentified. The ends were cut back, 2 bases at V and 1 base at J, with 13 bases in the middle. Germline V lookup: CDR1 LGHNA, CDR2 YNFKEQ. This CDR3 spans 16 amino acids. The source of the sample is a study of coeliac disease. General study results and limits: In active celiac disease, intraepithelial and lamina propria TRB and TRG repertoires were less clonal than controls.

Generated by immunoSEQ multiplex PCR, the TCRdb table keeps only in-frame clones and is missing some. The sample yields some 3,100 clones, 64% seen once. This receptor was taken from a woman between 40 and 55 years old. The chain joins TRBV4-2 to TRBJ2-3, with D perhaps TRBD1 (5 bases). Sample: intraepithelial lymphocytes from the gut. The CDR3: CASSQWEEGGTDTQYF. DNA for the CDR3: TGTGCCAGCAGCCAATGGGAAGAAGGGGGCACAGATACGCAGTATTTT.